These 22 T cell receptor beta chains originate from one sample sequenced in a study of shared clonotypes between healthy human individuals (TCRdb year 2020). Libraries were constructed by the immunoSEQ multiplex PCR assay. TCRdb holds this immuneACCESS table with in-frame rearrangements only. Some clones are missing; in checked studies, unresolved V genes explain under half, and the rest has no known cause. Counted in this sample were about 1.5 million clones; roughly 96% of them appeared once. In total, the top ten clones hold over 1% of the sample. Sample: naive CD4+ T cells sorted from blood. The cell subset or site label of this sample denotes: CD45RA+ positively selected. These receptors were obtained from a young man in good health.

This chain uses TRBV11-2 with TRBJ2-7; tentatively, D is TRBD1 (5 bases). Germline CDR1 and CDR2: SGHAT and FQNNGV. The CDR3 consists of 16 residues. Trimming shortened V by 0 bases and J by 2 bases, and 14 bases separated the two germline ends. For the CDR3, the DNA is TGTGCCAGCAGCTTAGATCGTTCAGGGTTACCCTACGAGCAGTACTTC. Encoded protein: CASSLDRSGLPYEQYF.

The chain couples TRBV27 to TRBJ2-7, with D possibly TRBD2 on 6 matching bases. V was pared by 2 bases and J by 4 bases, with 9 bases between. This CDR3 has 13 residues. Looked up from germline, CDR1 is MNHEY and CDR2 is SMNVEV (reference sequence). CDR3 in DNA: TGTGCCAGCAGTTTACGGGACTGGTACGAGCAGTACTTC. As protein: CASSLRDWYEQYF.

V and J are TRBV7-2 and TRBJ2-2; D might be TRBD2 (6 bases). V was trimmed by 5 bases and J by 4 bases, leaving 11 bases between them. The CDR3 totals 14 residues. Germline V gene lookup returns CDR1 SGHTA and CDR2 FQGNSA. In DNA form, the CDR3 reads TGTGCCAGCAGCCCGGGGACTGCCACCGGGGAGCTGTTTTTT. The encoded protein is CASSPGTATGELFF.

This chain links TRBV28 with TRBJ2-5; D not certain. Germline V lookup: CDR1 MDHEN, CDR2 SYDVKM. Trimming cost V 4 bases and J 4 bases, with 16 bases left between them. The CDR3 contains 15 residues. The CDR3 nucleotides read TGTGCCAGCAGTTCTCCGGTGGGGATCGGAGAGACCCAGTACTTC. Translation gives CASSSPVGIGETQYF.

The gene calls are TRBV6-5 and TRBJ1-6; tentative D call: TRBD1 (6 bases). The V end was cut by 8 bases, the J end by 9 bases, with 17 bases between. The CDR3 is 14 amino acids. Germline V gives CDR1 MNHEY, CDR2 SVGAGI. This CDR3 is CASGNRAGASPLHF. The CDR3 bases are TGTGCCAGCGGGAATCGGGCAGGGGCTTCACCCCTCCACTTT.

The CDR3 region is CASSLQGRSNQPQHF. The CDR3 DNA reads as TGTGCCAGCAGTTTACAGGGCCGCAGCAATCAGCCCCAGCATTTT. The chain has TRBV27 and TRBJ1-5; D may be TRBD1 (5 bases). The germline V gene has CDR1 MNHEY and CDR2 SMNVEV (reference sequence). This CDR3 has 15 amino acids. V was clipped by 2 bases and J by 1 base, with 9 bases between them.

The CDR3 is CASSSGPGPYNEQFF. The CDR3 region has the DNA TGTGCCAGCAGTTCTGGGCCGGGACCTTACAATGAGCAGTTCTTC. V usage is TRBV28 and J usage is TRBJ2-1; D is perhaps TRBD1 or TRBD2 (5 bases each). Per the germline V gene, CDR1 is MDHEN and CDR2 is SYDVKM. V lost 4 bases to trimming and J lost 4 bases, with 14 bases between them. The CDR3 extends over 15 amino acids. Full variable domain (missing parts from reference TRBV28 and TRBJ2-1): DVKVTQSSRYLVKRTGEKVFLECVQDMDHENMFWYRQDPGLGLRLIYFSYDVKMKEKGDIPEGYSVSREKKERFSLILESASTNQTSMYLCASSSGPGPYNEQFFGPGTRLTVL.

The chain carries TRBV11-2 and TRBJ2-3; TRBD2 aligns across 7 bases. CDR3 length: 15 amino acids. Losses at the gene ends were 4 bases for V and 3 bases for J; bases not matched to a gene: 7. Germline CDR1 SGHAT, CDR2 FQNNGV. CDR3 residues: CASSSPVGRTDTQYF. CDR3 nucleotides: TGTGCCAGCAGCTCACCTGTCGGGAGGACAGATACGCAGTATTTT.

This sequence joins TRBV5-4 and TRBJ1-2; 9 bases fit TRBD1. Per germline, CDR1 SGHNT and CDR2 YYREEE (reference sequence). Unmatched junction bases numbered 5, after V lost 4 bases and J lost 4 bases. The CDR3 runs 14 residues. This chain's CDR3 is CASSDGQGTYGYTF. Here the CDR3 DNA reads TGTGCCAGCAGCGACGGACAGGGGACCTATGGCTACACCTTC.

This CDR3 reads CASSQDRRDRGRREKLFF. The CDR3 nucleotides are TGTGCCAGCAGCCAAGATCGACGGGACAGGGGGCGGCGGGAAAAACTGTTTTTT. This chain joins TRBV14 and TRBJ1-4; 12 bases align to TRBD1. The germline V gene encodes CDR1 SGHDN and CDR2 FVKESK. The CDR3 runs to 18 residues. Trimming cost V 0 bases and J 8 bases; bases outside gene matches: 10.

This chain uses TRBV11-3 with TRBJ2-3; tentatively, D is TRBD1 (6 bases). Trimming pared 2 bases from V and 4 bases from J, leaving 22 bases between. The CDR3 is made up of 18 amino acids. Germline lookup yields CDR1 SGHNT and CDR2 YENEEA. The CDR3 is CASSLFQGNLFSPDTQYF. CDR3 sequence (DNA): TGTGCCAGCAGCTTATTCCAGGGGAATCTCTTTAGCCCAGATACGCAGTATTTT.

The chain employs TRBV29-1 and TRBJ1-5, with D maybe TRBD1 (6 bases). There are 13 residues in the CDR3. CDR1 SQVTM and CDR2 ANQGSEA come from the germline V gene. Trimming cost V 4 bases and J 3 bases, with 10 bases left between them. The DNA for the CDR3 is TGCAGCGTTGGACAGGATGCCAATCAGCCCCAGCATTTT. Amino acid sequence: CSVGQDANQPQHF. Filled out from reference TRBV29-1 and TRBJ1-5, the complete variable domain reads SAVISQKPSRDICQRGTSLTIQCQVDSQVTMMFWYRQQPGQSLTLIATANQGSEATYESGFVIDKFPISRPNLTFSTLTVSNMSPEDSSIYLCSVGQDANQPQHFGDGTRLSIL.

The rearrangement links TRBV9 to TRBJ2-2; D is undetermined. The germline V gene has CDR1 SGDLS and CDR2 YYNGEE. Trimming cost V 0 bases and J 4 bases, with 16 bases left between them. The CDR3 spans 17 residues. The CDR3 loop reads CASSVDLQPGSTGELFF. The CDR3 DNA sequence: TGTGCCAGCAGCGTAGACCTCCAACCCGGGTCCACCGGGGAGCTGTTTTTT.

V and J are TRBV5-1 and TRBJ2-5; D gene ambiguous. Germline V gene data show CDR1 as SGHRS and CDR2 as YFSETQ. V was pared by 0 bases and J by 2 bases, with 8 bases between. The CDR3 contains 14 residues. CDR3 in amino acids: CASSLGSAQETQYF. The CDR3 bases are TGCGCCAGCAGCTTGGGGAGTGCACAAGAGACCCAGTACTTC.

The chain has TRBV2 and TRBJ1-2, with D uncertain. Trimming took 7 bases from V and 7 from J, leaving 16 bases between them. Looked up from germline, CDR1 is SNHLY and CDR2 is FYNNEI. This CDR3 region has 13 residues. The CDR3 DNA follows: TGTGCCAGCATCCCGAATGAGATTGGTGGCTACACCTTC. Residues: CASIPNEIGGYTF.

The DNA for the CDR3 is TGTGCCAGCAGCCGAAGACAGGGTTTTGCGAACACCGGGGAGCTGTTTTTT. This gives the protein CASSRRQGFANTGELFF. The rearrangement uses TRBV27 and TRBJ2-2; 7 bases line up with TRBD1. V lost 6 bases, J lost 0 bases, and 10 bases stayed unmatched. Looked up from germline, CDR1 is MNHEY and CDR2 is SMNVEV (reference sequence). CDR3 length: 17 amino acids.

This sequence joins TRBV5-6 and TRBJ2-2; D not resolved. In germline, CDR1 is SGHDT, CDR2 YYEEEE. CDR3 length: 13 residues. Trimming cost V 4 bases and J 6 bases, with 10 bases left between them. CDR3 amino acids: CASSLSGSGELFF. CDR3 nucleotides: TGTGCCAGCAGCCTGTCTGGTTCCGGGGAGCTGTTTTTT. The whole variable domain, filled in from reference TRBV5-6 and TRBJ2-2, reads DAGVTQSPTHLIKTRGQQVTLRCSPKSGHDTVSWYQQALGQGPQFIFQYYEEEERQRGNFPDRFSGHQFPNYSSELNVNALLLGDSALYLCASSLSGSGELFFGEGSRLTVL.

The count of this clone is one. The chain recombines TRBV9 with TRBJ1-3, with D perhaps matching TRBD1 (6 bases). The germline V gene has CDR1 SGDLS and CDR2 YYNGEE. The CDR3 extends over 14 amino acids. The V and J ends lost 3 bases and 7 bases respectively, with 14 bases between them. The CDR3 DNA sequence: TGTGCCAGCAGCGGTCGAATTCAGGGGAACACCATATATTTT. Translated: CASSGRIQGNTIYF.

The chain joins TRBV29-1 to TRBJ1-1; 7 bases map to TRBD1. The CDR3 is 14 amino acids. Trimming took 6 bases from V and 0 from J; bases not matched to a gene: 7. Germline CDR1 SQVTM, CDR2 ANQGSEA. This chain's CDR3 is CSVAHRGLNTEAFF. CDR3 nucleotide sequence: TGCAGCGTAGCACACAGGGGCCTGAACACTGAAGCTTTCTTT. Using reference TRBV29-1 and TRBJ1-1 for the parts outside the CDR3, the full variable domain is SAVISQKPSRDICQRGTSLTIQCQVDSQVTMMFWYRQQPGQSLTLIATANQGSEATYESGFVIDKFPISRPNLTFSTLTVSNMSPEDSSIYLCSVAHRGLNTEAFFGQGTRLTVV.

The CDR3: CASSIVRQGEQPQHF. CDR3 coding DNA: TGTGCCAGTAGTATAGTACGACAGGGAGAACAGCCCCAGCATTTT. This chain joins TRBV19 and TRBJ1-5, with TRBD1 matching 7 bases. The CDR3 runs to 15 residues. Germline-derived CDR1 and CDR2 are LNHDA and SQIVND (reference sequence). Trimming removed 1 base from V and 7 bases from J; junction bases left unmatched: 7.

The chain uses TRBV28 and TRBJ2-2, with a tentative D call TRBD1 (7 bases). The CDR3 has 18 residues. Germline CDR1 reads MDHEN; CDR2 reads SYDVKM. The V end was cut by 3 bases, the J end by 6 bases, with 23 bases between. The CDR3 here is CASSFLPRGTEFSGELFF. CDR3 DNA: TGTGCCAGCAGTTTCCTTCCTCGGGGGACAGAATTCTCCGGGGAGCTGTTTTTT.

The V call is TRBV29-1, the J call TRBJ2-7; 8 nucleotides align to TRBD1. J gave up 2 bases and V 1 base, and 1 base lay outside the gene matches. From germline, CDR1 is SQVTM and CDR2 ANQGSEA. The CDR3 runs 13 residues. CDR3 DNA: TGCAGCGTTGAAGGGACAGGGCCCTACGAGCAGTACTTC. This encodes CSVEGTGPYEQYF.